This note documents a single T cell receptor beta chain sequence. This specimen comes from a study of blood T cell repertoires in COVID-19. Study information: COVID-19 samples, acute and convalescent, were from the United States, Italy and Spain. The analysed material was cDNA or gDNA that came from T cells, B-cell-depleted T cells, or PBMCs.

With V trimmed by 6 bases and J by 3 bases, 8 bases remained unmatched. CDR3 length: 14 residues. Germline V gives CDR1 MDHEN, CDR2 SYDVKM. As originally analysed: From reference gene primer amplification, estimates of nucleated cell counts were derived. Assay used: immunoSEQ multiplex PCR; TCRdb lists only in-frame clones, some missing. That table supplies the V and J calls and clone size; D and trimming were determined from the DNA. This table holds over 130,000 clones, around 84% found once. This chain uses TRBV28 with TRBJ2-7; 7 positions agree with TRBD1. This TCR came from a man between 65 and 85 years old with acute or convalescent COVID-19. The specimen was peripheral blood. The CDR3 here is CASSPSDRDYEQYF. Here the CDR3 DNA reads TGTGCCAGCAGCCCCAGCGACAGGGACTACGAGCAGTACTTC.